The sequence of this T cell receptor beta chain was determined in a study of cytomegalovirus exposure and HLA in healthy donors. This clone occurred a few times. The PCR made use of 60 Vbeta and 13 Jbeta primers. Sequenced by immunoSEQ multiplex PCR; TCRdb stores in-frame clones only, minus some. The sample contains over 95,000 clones, 70% to 85% of which appear only once. Germline V CDR1 and CDR2: MGHDK, SYGVNS. This CDR3 has 15 residues. J gave up 6 bases and V 6 bases, and 12 bases lay outside the gene matches. The clonotype comes from a man aged 35-49 years in good health and CMV-seropositive. The material sequenced was PBMCs. The chain couples TRBV25-1 to TRBJ2-3, with 7 positions matching TRBD1. The CDR3: CASSPKDRPWDTQYF. CDR3 in DNA: TGTGCCAGCAGCCCGAAGGACAGGCCGTGGGATACGCAGTATTTT.